This T cell receptor beta chain was identified during a study of T cell clonality in common variable immunodeficiency. CVID subjects were 15 female and some 27 male, aged roughly 9 to 64. Method: immunoSEQ multiplex PCR; TCRdb's copy keeps in-frame clones and lacks some. Altogether fewer than 40,000 clones were found in the sample, and no singletons occur. The V gene lost 2 bases and the J gene lost 8 bases, with 13 bases spanning the gap. The CDR3 length is 14 residues. Germline V lookup: CDR1 SGHDT, CDR2 YYEEEE. Ten or more counts support this clone. The antigen is not known. The read falls 3 residues short of the CDR3 end, and the missing part is taken from the germline J gene. Study observations and caveats: In common variable immunodeficiency, TCR beta chains reportedly carried fewer deletions and N-nucleotide insertions.

The sequencing input was peripheral blood mononuclear cells. This TCR was sampled from a human donor with common variable immunodeficiency. The gene calls are TRBV5-6 and TRBJ1-4; D gene ambiguous. CDR3 loop: CASSFDTQVEKLFF. CDR3 DNA (partial): TGTGCCAGCAGCTTCGACACGCAGGTGGAAAAA.